The rows below give T cell receptor beta chains drawn from one sample of a study of T cell responses to AZD1222 COVID-19 vaccine. Generated by immunoSEQ multiplex PCR, the TCRdb table keeps only in-frame clones and is missing some. The sample contains some 130,000 clones, 88% of which appear only once. The sequencing used peripheral blood, collected on day 0 of AZD1222 vaccination. The receptors originated from an adult in good health. CDR3s include the opening cysteine and the closing phenylalanine or tryptophan. The order of the fields is clone size, J gene, V gene, D gene, CDR3 protein, CDR3 DNA. The D gene is left open where the match is weak. Expanded clones get a size class; other rows say once, few or many, or leave the size out.

.,TRBJ1-2,TRBV6-5,.,CASSPTSRDYGYTF,TGTGCCAGCAGCCCCACGTCGCGGGACTATGGCTACACCTTC
few,TRBJ1-1,TRBV10-1,TRBD1,CASKGQGNTEAFF,TGCGCCAGCAAGGGACAGGGAAACACTGAAGCTTTCTTT
.,TRBJ2-2,TRBV11-3,.,CASSRTGLGVTGELFF,TGTGCCAGCAGCCGGACGGGACTCGGAGTGACCGGGGAGCTGTTTTTT
once,TRBJ1-6,TRBV9,.,CASSVDPSPNSPLHF,TGTGCCAGCAGCGTCGACCCAAGTCCTAATTCACCCCTCCACTTT
few,TRBJ2-3,TRBV11-3,TRBD2,CASSLGLAGGGTDTQYF,TGTGCCAGCAGCCTCGGACTAGCGGGAGGAGGTACAGATACGCAGTATTTT
few,TRBJ1-2,TRBV19,.,CASSIYDRPTIFYGYTF,TGTGCCAGTAGTATTTATGACAGGCCGACGATTTTCTATGGCTACACCTTC
few,TRBJ2-7,TRBV7-2,TRBD2,CASSYHGLAGVYEQYF,TGTGCCAGCAGCTATCACGGGCTAGCGGGAGTCTACGAGCAGTACTTC
.,TRBJ1-1,TRBV25-1,.,CASSPRGDTEAFF,TGTGCCAGCAGTCCGCGCGGGGACACTGAAGCTTTCTTT
.,TRBJ2-5,TRBV30,.,CAWSKSDGTTQYF,TGTGCCTGGAGTAAGTCGGACGGAACGACCCAGTACTTC
.,TRBJ2-3,TRBV11-3,.,CASSLGRATDTQYF,TGTGCCAGCAGCTTAGGGAGGGCCACAGATACGCAGTATTTT
.,TRBJ2-5,TRBV28,.,CASSPGSGYQETQYF,TGTGCCAGCAGTCCGGGGAGCGGCTACCAAGAGACCCAGTACTTC
.,TRBJ1-1,TRBV7-8,.,CASSSPFRGNTEAFF,TGTGCCAGCAGCTCGCCTTTTAGGGGGAACACTGAAGCTTTCTTT
.,TRBJ1-5,TRBV28,.,CASSLVVNNQPQHF,TGTGCCAGCAGTTTAGTAGTTAACAATCAGCCCCAGCATTTT